Sequencing of this TCR beta chain was carried out in a study of OX40 agonist ivuxolimab in advanced cancers. Overall study: Every 2 weeks, patients received ivuxolimab intravenously, dosed at 0.01 to 10 mg/kg. General observations from the study: Clonal expansion was seen in CD4+ and CD8+ blood T cells by week 6 at 0.1 to 3.0 mg/kg. Low clonal expansion, among the lowest seen, marked partial responders at 0.1-3.0 mg/kg.

TCRdb's table, derived via immunoSEQ multiplex PCR, lists solely in-frame clones and lacks some. The top ten clones hold approximately 0.32% of a sample with tens of thousands of clones, roughly nine tenths of them seen once. The CDR3 covers 13 residues. In germline, CDR1 is WNHNN, CDR2 SYGVQD (reference sequence). V shed 0 bases and J shed 7 bases, with 7 bases lying between them. On this clone itself: Its antigen is unidentified.

The clonotype originates from an adult with an advanced solid tumor such as melanoma, head and neck, liver or kidney cancer. The sequencing used CD4+ or CD8+ T cells sorted from blood, collected in a trial of the OX40 agonist ivuxolimab. This chain links TRBV10-1 with TRBJ2-1, with D unclear. The CDR3 sequence is CASSESGRNEQFF. CDR3 nucleotide sequence: TGCGCCAGCAGTGAGTCTGGGCGGAATGAGCAGTTCTTC.